What follows are 14 T cell receptor beta chains derived from one specimen sequenced in a study of T-cell reconstitution after alpha-beta-depleted transplantation in children. Library preparation (for TCRbeta) was performed with unique molecular identifiers. TCRdb called the PCR reads again in MiXCR, with one record for every CDR3 protein. The table lists 120,000 to 150,000 distinct CDR3 sequences, 8.8% of them singletons, with around 18% in the top ten. The specimen was PBMCs, mostly from graft donor cells, collected 180 days after TCRalphabeta/CD19-depleted stem cell transplant. These receptor sequences come from a female patient between 2 and 10 years old who had a stem cell transplant for congenital amegakaryocytic thrombocytopenia, so the T cells may come from the graft donor.

In its sample, this clonotype was seen a few times. V and J are TRBV12-5 and TRBJ2-3; 7 bases line up with TRBD2. With V trimmed by 1 base and J by 2 bases, 6 bases remained unmatched. CDR1 is LGHNT and CDR2 is FRNRAP in the germline V gene. This CDR3 has 16 residues. DNA for the CDR3: TGTGCTAGTGGTTTGGGGACGGGAGGCTTCACAGATACGCAGTATTTT. This translates into CASGLGTGGFTDTQYF. The full variable domain, its missing parts supplied by reference TRBV12-5 and TRBJ2-3, is DARVTQTPRHKVTEMGQEVTMRCQPILGHNTVFWYRQTMMQGLELLAYFRNRAPLDDSGMPKDRFSAEMPDATLATLKIQPSEPRDSAVYFCASGLGTGGFTDTQYFGPGTRLTVL.

The rearrangement joins TRBV7-8 to TRBJ1-4; D is unclear. V gave up 0 bases and J gave up 0 bases, with 11 bases separating them. There are 17 residues in the CDR3. CDR1 is SGHVS and CDR2 is FQNEAQ in the germline V gene. CDR3 sequence: CASSLALRFPTNEKLFF. As DNA, the CDR3 is TGTGCCAGCAGCTTAGCGCTAAGGTTCCCAACTAATGAAAAACTGTTTTTT.

This clonotype was picked up a small number of times. V and J are TRBV29-1 and TRBJ2-1; 7 bases map to TRBD2. CDR1 is SQVTM and CDR2 is ANQGSEA in the germline V gene. Germline trimming cut 5 bases from V and 5 bases from J; bases unmatched to any gene: 6. The CDR3 has 13 amino acids. The CDR3 DNA reads TGCAGCGTTTCGACTAGCTTGAACAATGAGCAGTTCTTC. Residues: CSVSTSLNNEQFF.

This clonotype was detected ten times or more. The V call is TRBV5-1, the J call TRBJ2-7; 9 bases are shared with TRBD1. J was trimmed by 5 bases and V by 3 bases; bases with no gene match: 9. CDR1 is SGHRS and CDR2 is YFSETQ in the germline V gene. This CDR3 has 15 residues. The CDR3 region is CASSYLDRGKDEQYF. DNA of the CDR3: TGCGCCAGCAGCTACCTGGACAGGGGTAAGGACGAGCAGTACTTC.

This clonotype has at least ten counts. The rearrangement uses TRBV28 and TRBJ2-7, with TRBD1 matching over 10 bases. Germline-derived CDR1 and CDR2 are MDHEN and SYDVKM. The CDR3 is made up of 15 amino acids. Germline trimming cut 3 bases from V and 3 bases from J; bases unmatched to any gene: 5. The CDR3 is CASSLGGQGYYEQYF. The CDR3 DNA reads as TGTGCCAGCAGTTTGGGGGGACAGGGGTACTACGAGCAGTACTTC.

This clonotype was counted ten times or more. The CDR3 protein is CSARDRSVAGYTF. CDR3 nucleotide sequence: TGCAGTGCTAGAGATAGATCTGTCGCTGGCTACACCTTC. The chain couples TRBV20-1 to TRBJ1-2; D ambiguous. Trimming stripped 0 bases from V and 7 bases from J, with 12 bases between. The CDR3 is made up of 13 amino acids. Germline V CDR1 and CDR2: DFQATT, SNEGSKA (reference sequence).

This clonotype was detected only a few times. The rearrangement joins TRBV20-1 to TRBJ1-2; 7 bases map to TRBD1. Germline V gives CDR1 DFQATT, CDR2 SNEGSKA (reference sequence). V shed 2 bases and J 4 bases; nucleotides not matched to a gene: 7. The CDR3 runs 14 residues. This chain's CDR3 is CSARHTRGLYGYTF. As DNA, the CDR3 is TGCAGTGCTAGACACACAAGGGGGCTCTATGGCTACACCTTC.

On this clonotype: Sequence at one end of the junction differs from germline and may be a read error. The chain carries TRBV3-1 and TRBJ2-1, with a tentative D call TRBD2 (6 bases). Germline CDR1 and CDR2: LGHDT and YNNKEL (reference sequence). This CDR3 region has 17 residues. CDR3 sequence (DNA): TGTGCCTGCAGCAAGGAGGGGACCGGGAGTTTATTCAATGAGCAGTTCTTC. Its protein is CACSKEGTGSLFNEQFF.

This clonotype was counted at least ten times. The chain carries TRBV10-3 and TRBJ2-5, with TRBD2 matching over 7 bases. CDR1 and CDR2 from the germline V gene are ENHRY and SYGVKD. There are 13 residues in the CDR3. The V segment lost 10 bases and the J segment 2 bases; nucleotides outside the gene matches: 7. The CDR3 DNA sequence: TGTGCCAACGCGAGGACTAGTCAAGAGACCCAGTACTTC. It encodes CANARTSQETQYF.

This clonotype was detected a few times. The J gene is TRBJ2-1, the V gene TRBV4-1; TRBD1 agrees at 9 bases. This CDR3 spans 14 amino acids. The trim removed 4 bases at V and 5 bases at J, leaving 3 bases unmatched. In germline, CDR1 is MGHRA, CDR2 YSYEKL. The CDR3 nucleotides read TGCGCCAGCAGCCGCGGGACAGGGAACAATGAGCAGTTCTTC. It translates to CASSRGTGNNEQFF.

This clonotype was observed many times. V and J are TRBV29-1 and TRBJ2-2; D is perhaps TRBD1 or TRBD2 (6 bases each). The CDR3 has 15 amino acids. Germline V CDR1 and CDR2: SQVTM, ANQGSEA. Trimming removed 3 bases at V and 3 bases at J, with 14 bases between. CDR3 DNA sequence: TGCAGCGTTGAGGACAGAAGGGAGGACACCGGGGAGCTGTTTTTT. Protein: CSVEDRREDTGELFF.

There are many counts of this clonotype. This chain joins TRBV12-3 or TRBV12-4 and TRBJ1-4; TRBD1 is a possible D gene (5 bases). The CDR3 is 16 amino acids. The V end was cut by 5 bases, the J end by 0 bases, with 13 bases between. The CDR3 DNA is TGTGCCAGCAGTCCAATGTTAGGGGCAACTAATGAAAAACTGTTTTTT. Translated, it gives CASSPMLGATNEKLFF.

This clonotype has only a few counts. The chain is built from TRBV4-1 and TRBJ1-6; the D is unclear. Per the germline V gene, CDR1 is MGHRA and CDR2 is YSYEKL. The CDR3 has 15 residues. Trimming shortened V by 5 bases and J by 7 bases, and 15 bases separated the two germline ends. CDR3: CASSGKDGRNSPLHF. CDR3 coding DNA: TGCGCCAGCAGCGGGAAGGACGGTAGGAATTCACCCCTCCACTTT.

This clonotype appeared many times. The chain combines TRBV7-2 with TRBJ2-2; D ambiguous. This CDR3 region has 12 residues. Germline V gives CDR1 SGHTA, CDR2 FQGNSA. V lost 3 bases and J 10 bases, leaving 9 bases between the germline ends. Written as DNA, the CDR3 is TGTGCCAGCAGCTTTCCCAGTGAGGAGCTGTTTTTT. Protein sequence: CASSFPSEELFF.